This TCR beta chain derives from a study of vaccination and CD4 T cells after COVID-19. Study-wide context: Convalescent patients gave post-COVID blood a median approximately 100 days post-diagnosis, range 35 to 161.

The Oncomine TCR Beta short-read assay was applied to DNA of cultured CD4+ T cells. Cultures of CD4+ T cells served as the source for extracting genomic DNA. TCRdb recomputed calls from the PCR reads with MiXCR, one row per CDR3 protein. The table includes about 10,000 distinct CDR3 sequences, roughly a third detected once. Regarding treatment: roughly 10-day PBMC culture with coronavirus spike peptide pools or control peptides (ViraFEST assay). The unexposed donor's CD4+ T cells were collected before the COVID-19 pandemic (2011-2018). Researchers reported culturing approximately 2 million PBMCs per well with 10 IU/ml IL-2 and approximately 10 ug/ml peptide pools. On day 3 and again on day 7, fresh IL-2 medium was used to replace half the medium. It was SARS-CoV-2 S/N and four cold-coronavirus spikes that probed unexposed-donor CD4+ T cells, cells permitting. This clonotype was found a few times. Its antigen is currently unknown.

Per the germline V gene, CDR1 is MNHEY and CDR2 is SVGAGI. The CDR3 runs 15 residues. V was shortened by 4 bases and J by 2 bases, with 11 bases between the two germline ends. This clonotype was obtained from a human donor in good health. Sequenced: CD4+ T cells from blood, cultured in vitro. The chain carries TRBV6-5 and TRBJ1-4; D might be TRBD1 (6 bases). CDR3 DNA: TGTGCCAGCAGTTCCCCGCAGGGGACTAATGAAAAACTGTTTTTT. Its translation is CASSSPQGTNEKLFF.